This T cell receptor beta chain originates from a study of blood T cell repertoires in COVID-19. Looking at the study overall: From the United States, Italy and Spain came samples of acute and convalescent COVID-19. T cells, B-cell-depleted T cells, or PBMCs supplied cDNA or gDNA.

CDR1 and CDR2 from the germline V gene are SGHTA and FQGNSA. This CDR3 contains 15 residues. Trimming shortened V by 1 base and J by 4 bases, and 13 bases separated the two germline ends. Authors' processing steps: Quantification of nucleated cells was approximated via reference gene primer amplification. Sequencing used immunoSEQ multiplex PCR; TCRdb keeps in-frame clones, though not all of them. That table is the source of V, J and clone size, and D and trimming were worked out from the DNA. The profile covers approximately 200,000 clones, with 86% appearing a single time and 2.5% to 3% taken by the ten largest.

This receptor was obtained from a woman between 25 and 40 years old with active or convalescent COVID-19. The sequenced material came from peripheral blood. The chain links TRBV7-2 to TRBJ1-2; TRBD1 might be the D (5 bases). The CDR3 region has the DNA TGTGCCAGCAGCTTAGGCTTGCAGGGCGTCTATGGCTACACCTTC. Protein product: CASSLGLQGVYGYTF.